These 5 T cell receptor beta chains share one sample of origin, sequenced in a study of T cells in Graves' hyperthyroidism and ophthalmopathy. TCR beta CDR3 regions were amplified from RNA transcripts. First-round RT-PCR with HTBI primers amplified the TCR CDR3 region. TCRdb redid the calling of the multiplex PCR reads with MiXCR, one entry per CDR3 protein. The sample has over 500,000 distinct CDR3 sequences, roughly 17% seen once; the top ten hold 15% to 20%. Sequenced material: blood. These receptors came from a woman under 30 with Graves' ophthalmopathy.

This rearrangement joins TRBV9 to TRBJ2-1, with 8 bases lining up with TRBD2. Germline lookup yields CDR1 SGDLS and CDR2 YYNGEE. This CDR3 comprises 18 residues. The V gene end was trimmed by 3 bases and the J gene end by 1 base; junction bases not matched to a gene: 12. CDR3 sequence (DNA): TGTGCCAGCAGCGCCCTGAAAAATGGGACTAGGTCCTACAATGAGCAGTTCTTC. This gives the protein CASSALKNGTRSYNEQFF.

In its sample, this clonotype was seen a few times. The chain uses TRBV5-6 and TRBJ2-5; 13 nucleotides line up with TRBD2. The CDR3 extends over 16 amino acids. After removal of 2 bases from V and 5 bases from J, the junction contained 6 bases not matched to a gene. The germline CDR1 and CDR2 sequences are SGHDT and YYEEEE. CDR3 DNA sequence: TGTGCCAGCAGCTTCGGGACTAGCGGGATTGGGGAGACCCAGTACTTC. Residues: CASSFGTSGIGETQYF.

This clonotype was observed many times. The V gene is TRBV27, the J gene TRBJ1-1; the D gene is possibly TRBD1 (5 bases). Trimming took 5 bases from V and 0 from J, leaving 16 bases between them. The CDR3 runs to 16 residues. Germline V lookup: CDR1 MNHEY, CDR2 SMNVEV (reference sequence). CDR3 sequence (DNA): TGTGCCAGCAGTGGGGGGACGGCAGTGATGAACACTGAAGCTTTCTTT. It translates to CASSGGTAVMNTEAFF.

The chain uses TRBV19 and TRBJ1-2; 7 nucleotides match TRBD1. The CDR3 sequence is 14 residues long. Germline values: CDR1 LNHDA, CDR2 SQIVND (reference sequence). V dropped 5 bases and J dropped 2; count of bases not matched to a gene: 5. The CDR3 DNA sequence: TGTGCCAGTAGTCCAGGGGGGAAAAACTATGGCTACACCTTC. Translated: CASSPGGKNYGYTF.

This clonotype was recorded a few times. The V gene is TRBV6-6, the J gene TRBJ2-7; 10 bases map to TRBD2. Germline assignment: CDR1 MNHNY and CDR2 SVGAGI (reference sequence). Losses at the gene ends were 2 bases for V and 3 bases for J; bases not matched to a gene: 13. The CDR3 covers 18 residues. DNA of the CDR3: TGTGCCAGCAGTTACGCATCCGCTACTAGCGGGAATTACTACGAGCAGTACTTC. Protein: CASSYASATSGNYYEQYF.